This TCR beta chain came from a study of human T cells and chemical hapten exposure. Study details: Variation in per-sample TCR yields came mainly from small pooled library volume differences.

Findings and limits, study-wide: TCRs whose frequency exceeded 1 in 1000 remained the same following DPC sensitization.

The library tagged each cDNA molecule with unique molecular identifiers. TCRdb analysed the RACE reads with MiXCR anew, one entry per CDR3 protein. The sample gives about 31,000 distinct CDR3 sequences, about 7.2% of which show up once; 8% to 10% is in the top ten. The time point here: healthy volunteer bleed at 2 weeks. Unfractionated whole blood yielded total RNA. The CDR3 extends over 14 amino acids. Deletions cut 9 bases from V and 10 bases from J, with 21 bases between. The germline V gene encodes CDR1 KGHDR and CDR2 SFDVKD. About this clonotype: Its antigen is currently unknown.

This TCR was recovered from a human donor in good health. Some clones in this sample may be carry-over from other donors' samples. V usage is TRBV24-1 and J usage is TRBJ2-1; weak D call: TRBD1 (5 bases). The specimen sequenced was whole blood. The CDR3 loop is CATGKGALPHEQFF. As DNA, the CDR3 is TGTGCCACCGGGAAAGGGGCCCTGCCTCACGAGCAGTTCTTC.